Listed here are 25 T cell receptor beta chains from one sample, sequenced in a study of neurological immune-mediated disorders. Documented time point: longitudinal time-point 3. TCRdb reprocessed the 5' RACE reads with MiXCR, giving one entry per CDR3 protein. The repertoire holds tens of thousands of distinct CDR3 sequences, with less than 15% as singletons. The specimen was PBMCs. The receptors shown here come from a man aged 30-40 years in good health.

This clonotype was recorded at least ten times. The chain links TRBV4-1 to TRBJ2-5; either TRBD1 or TRBD2 may fit D (5 bases each). Germline CDR1 is MGHRA and CDR2 is YSYEKL. The CDR3 loop spans 16 amino acids. Trimming pared 4 bases from V and 2 bases from J, leaving 17 bases between. The CDR3 loop reads CASSLAPGRGQETQYF. CDR3 DNA: TGCGCCAGCAGCCTCGCCCCGGGACGCGGACAAGAGACCCAGTACTTC.

Note on this clonotype: This may arise from a read error, as a much more abundant clone is one base away. The chain employs TRBV11-2 and TRBJ2-2; D may be TRBD2 (6 bases). Germline V gives CDR1 SGHAT, CDR2 FQNNGV. The CDR3 is 14 amino acids. The CDR3 protein is CASSSGRWNGERFF. As DNA, the CDR3 is TGTGCCAGCAGCTCAGGGAGGTGGAACGGGGAGCGGTTTTTT.

This clonotype showed up many times. V is TRBV24-1 and J is TRBJ2-2; no firm D call. The germline gives CDR1 KGHDR, CDR2 SFDVKD. The CDR3 is made up of 14 amino acids. Trimming removed 6 bases from V and 2 bases from J, with 9 bases in between. CDR3 in amino acids: CATSIGLNTGELFF. The CDR3 DNA reads as TGTGCCACCAGTATCGGGCTTAACACCGGGGAGCTGTTTTTT.

This clonotype has at least ten counts. V usage is TRBV20-1 and J usage is TRBJ2-7; 7 nucleotides agree with TRBD1. Losses at the gene ends were 8 bases for V and 2 bases for J; bases not matched to a gene: 15. The CDR3 contains 15 residues. Germline V CDR1 and CDR2: DFQATT, SNEGSKA (reference sequence). Here the CDR3 reads CSMHPDRAGAYEQYF. CDR3 DNA sequence: TGCAGTATGCACCCCGACAGGGCCGGGGCCTACGAGCAGTACTTC.

In this sample, this clonotype turned up many times. V usage is TRBV29-1 and J usage is TRBJ2-5, with 9 bases identical to TRBD1. The ends lost 6 bases at V and 2 bases at J; junction bases unmatched: 4. The CDR3 runs 13 residues. Germline V gives CDR1 SQVTM, CDR2 ANQGSEA. The CDR3 reads CSVGTGFQETQYF. CDR3 DNA: TGCAGCGTCGGGACAGGGTTTCAAGAGACCCAGTACTTC.

This clonotype appeared many times. J is TRBJ2-5 and V is TRBV28, with 7 bases aligning to TRBD1. V lost 7 bases, J lost 2 bases, and 13 bases stayed unmatched. CDR1 is MDHEN and CDR2 is SYDVKM in the germline V gene. This CDR3 has 16 amino acids. The CDR3 loop is CASTSPHRGIQETQYF. DNA of the CDR3: TGTGCCAGCACCTCCCCACACAGGGGAATTCAAGAGACCCAGTACTTC.

This clonotype appeared many times. The rearrangement links TRBV12-3 or TRBV12-4 to TRBJ2-7; 9 nucleotides match TRBD1. The CDR3 is made up of 14 amino acids. Germline trimming cut 6 bases from V and 2 bases from J; bases unmatched to any gene: 5. The CDR3 sequence is CASSGTGPTYEQYF. The CDR3 DNA reads as TGTGCCAGCAGCGGGACAGGGCCCACCTACGAGCAGTACTTC.

This clonotype was observed at least ten times. The chain uses TRBV5-1 and TRBJ2-3; D unclear. Trimming pared 0 bases from V and 2 bases from J, leaving 4 bases between. From germline, CDR1 is SGHRS and CDR2 YFSETQ. The CDR3 consists of 13 residues. The CDR3 reads CASSLGDTDTQYF. CDR3 bases: TGCGCCAGCAGCTTGGGTGACACAGATACGCAGTATTTT.

The J gene is TRBJ2-1, the V gene TRBV2; 8 bases are shared with TRBD2. The length of the CDR3 is 15 residues. V lost 1 base and J lost 8; bases outside the gene matches: 7. Germline V CDR1 and CDR2: SNHLY, FYNNEI. The CDR3 bases are TGTGCCAGCAGTGAAGGCGTTACTAGCGGCGATGAGCAGTTCTTC. As protein: CASSEGVTSGDEQFF.

This clonotype was detected ten times or more. The chain joins TRBV9 to TRBJ2-1; 14 nucleotides match TRBD2. V lost 4 bases, J lost 4 bases, and 13 bases stayed unmatched. There are 19 residues in the CDR3. Germline CDR1 is SGDLS and CDR2 is YYNGEE. The CDR3 is CASSPYGTSGRRGYNEQFF. The CDR3 bases are TGTGCCAGCAGCCCCTACGGGACTAGCGGGAGAAGGGGGTACAATGAGCAGTTCTTC.

This clonotype was observed at least ten times. The chain employs TRBV5-1 and TRBJ2-1, with D possibly TRBD2 on 6 matching bases. CDR3 length equals 16 residues. Trimming took 4 bases from V and 4 from J, leaving 18 bases between them. The germline V gene has CDR1 SGHRS and CDR2 YFSETQ. The CDR3 loop reads CASSTVGGVSYNEQFF. In nucleotides, the CDR3 is TGCGCCAGCAGCACCGTCGGGGGTGTTTCGTACAATGAGCAGTTCTTC.

The rearrangement links TRBV25-1 to TRBJ2-2; 8 nucleotides match TRBD2. The CDR3 covers 22 residues. In germline, CDR1 is MGHDK, CDR2 SYGVNS. The J segment lost 3 bases and the V segment lost 2 bases, leaving 23 bases of the junction unmatched. CDR3 loop: CASSEATGVASTSGGYTGELFF. The CDR3 coding sequence is TGTGCCAGCAGTGAAGCGACGGGAGTAGCCTCCACTTCGGGAGGGTACACCGGGGAGCTGTTTTTT.

This clonotype occurred many times. This chain links TRBV6-6 with TRBJ1-5; the match to TRBD1 covers 7 bases. With 0 bases clipped from V and 0 bases from J, the junction kept 2 bases outside the gene matches. From germline, CDR1 is MNHNY and CDR2 SVGAGI (reference sequence). CDR3 size: 16 residues. The CDR3 coding sequence is TGTGCCAGCAGTTACTCGGGACAGCATAGCAATCAGCCCCAGCATTTT. Translated, it gives CASSYSGQHSNQPQHF.

This clonotype was detected ten times or more. The chain's CDR3 is CASSQVGSPLHF. The CDR3 DNA reads TGCGCCAGCAGCCAAGTAGGCTCACCCCTCCACTTT. The chain recombines TRBV4-1 with TRBJ1-6; no clear D. Trimming took off 1 base at V and 10 bases at J, with 5 bases between the two ends. Germline lookup yields CDR1 MGHRA and CDR2 YSYEKL. This CDR3 contains 12 residues.

By sample share, this clonotype is medium-sized. J is TRBJ1-5 and V is TRBV5-5; D gene uncertain. Trimming removed 6 bases from V and 10 bases from J, with 17 bases in between. This CDR3 has 13 amino acids. Germline V gene lookup returns CDR1 SGHKS and CDR2 YYEKEE (reference sequence). The CDR3 loop reads CASNLFPSEPQHF. CDR3 sequence (DNA): TGTGCCAGCAACCTTTTTCCGAGTGAACCCCAGCATTTT.

This clonotype has at least ten counts. The rearrangement uses TRBV12-3 or TRBV12-4 and TRBJ2-2; no firm D call. Trimming removed 7 bases from V and 6 bases from J, with 9 bases in between. The CDR3 consists of 12 residues. In DNA, the CDR3 is TGTGCCAGCACCCTAGACCCCGGGGAGCTGTTTTTT. Translated, it gives CASTLDPGELFF.

This clonotype was detected many times. This chain links TRBV7-9 with TRBJ2-2, with D maybe TRBD1 (7 bases). The CDR3 contains 18 residues. Germline lookup yields CDR1 SEHNR and CDR2 FQNEAQ (reference sequence). Between the trimmed V and J ends, which lost 6 bases and 7 bases, there was a span of 27 bases. The CDR3 DNA reads as TGTGCCAGCAGACCAAAACCTGGAGGGCAGGGGGAGCGCGGGGAGCTGTTTTTT. Encoded protein: CASRPKPGGQGERGELFF. Full variable domain (missing parts from reference TRBV7-9 and TRBJ2-2): DTGVSQNPRHKITKRGQNVTFRCDPISEHNRLYWYRQTLGQGPEFLTYFQNEAQLEKSRLLSDRFSAERPKGSFSTLEIQRTEQGDSAMYLCASRPKPGGQGERGELFFGEGSRLTVL.

This clonotype was found many times. V gene TRBV20-1 combines with J gene TRBJ1-1; D is uncertain. There are 12 residues in the CDR3. CDR1 is DFQATT and CDR2 is SNEGSKA in the germline V gene (reference sequence). V lost 6 bases to trimming and J lost 1 base, with 9 bases between them. In DNA, the CDR3 is TGCAGTGCGGACGATCAGAACACTGAAGCTTTCTTT. Translation: CSADDQNTEAFF.

This clonotype was picked up many times. CDR3 in amino acids: CSVHRGENTEAFF. CDR3 in DNA: TGCAGCGTTCACAGGGGGGAGAACACTGAAGCTTTCTTT. The rearrangement links TRBV29-1 to TRBJ1-1; 8 bases are shared with TRBD1. V lost 5 bases, J lost 1 base, and 3 bases stayed unmatched. The CDR3 extends over 13 amino acids. Germline V gives CDR1 SQVTM, CDR2 ANQGSEA.

Many counts were recorded for this clonotype. The rearrangement uses TRBV28 and TRBJ2-3; D call uncertain. Deletions cut 6 bases from V and 1 base from J, with 8 bases between. CDR3 length: 13 residues. Germline lookup yields CDR1 MDHEN and CDR2 SYDVKM. The CDR3 DNA sequence: TGTGCCAGCAGCCCTGTGGGCACAGATACGCAGTATTTT. It is translated as CASSPVGTDTQYF. Based on the CDR3 plus reference TRBV28 and TRBJ2-3, the full variable domain is DVKVTQSSRYLVKRTGEKVFLECVQDMDHENMFWYRQDPGLGLRLIYFSYDVKMKEKGDIPEGYSVSREKKERFSLILESASTNQTSMYLCASSPVGTDTQYFGPGTRLTVL.

This clonotype was counted many times. The rearrangement uses TRBV6-2 or TRBV6-3 and TRBJ2-7; TRBD2 aligns across 10 bases. This CDR3 is 14 amino acids long. Germline loops: CDR1 MNHEY, CDR2 SVGEGT. The ends lost 6 bases at V and 4 bases at J; junction bases unmatched: 6. The CDR3 loop is CASSPASGSYEQYF. CDR3 sequence (DNA): TGTGCCAGCAGCCCCGCTAGCGGGAGTTACGAGCAGTACTTC.

This clonotype was observed many times. The J gene is TRBJ1-6, the V gene TRBV27; 12 positions match TRBD1. The CDR3 contains 18 residues. V lost 4 bases and J lost 5; bases outside the gene matches: 9. The germline CDR1 and CDR2 sequences are MNHEY and SMNVEV (reference sequence). The CDR3 protein is CASSSRPGQGADNSPLHF. The CDR3, as DNA: TGTGCCAGCAGTTCGCGACCGGGACAGGGGGCGGATAATTCACCCCTCCACTTT.

The DNA of the CDR3 is TGTGCCAGCAGCTTAGAGGACGGGCAGTACTTC. It encodes CASSLEDGQYF. The rearrangement links TRBV7-9 to TRBJ2-7; D is undetermined. Trimming took off 1 base at V and 9 bases at J, with 7 bases between the two ends. Germline V gives CDR1 SEHNR, CDR2 FQNEAQ (reference sequence). The CDR3 contains 11 residues.

This chain joins TRBV28 and TRBJ2-5; TRBD1 matches at 7 bases. V lost 3 bases and J lost 2; bases outside the gene matches: 6. The CDR3 has 15 residues. Germline assignment: CDR1 MDHEN and CDR2 SYDVKM. CDR3 sequence reads: CASSLGIQGQETQYF. CDR3 DNA sequence: TGTGCCAGCAGTTTGGGTATACAGGGGCAAGAGACCCAGTACTTC.

The sample holds many counts of this clonotype. This rearrangement joins TRBV9 to TRBJ2-2; D not certain. Germline CDR1 and CDR2: SGDLS and YYNGEE. The V and J ends lost 3 bases and 4 bases respectively, with 1 base between them. The CDR3 covers 11 residues. The CDR3 sequence is CASSATGELFF. In DNA, the CDR3 is TGTGCCAGCAGCGCCACCGGGGAGCTGTTTTTT.